Listed below are T cell receptor beta chains from one sample, sequenced in a study of OX40 agonist ivuxolimab in advanced cancers. Clones were read by immunoSEQ multiplex PCR, and TCRdb kept only the in-frame ones, dropping some. The sample contains around 60,000 clones, 85% to 90% of which appear only once. Sequencing used CD4+ or CD8+ T cells sorted from blood, obtained in a trial of the OX40 agonist ivuxolimab. The receptors stem from an adult with an advanced solid tumor such as melanoma, head and neck, liver or kidney cancer. The CDR3 runs from the conserved cysteine through the conserved F or W. Rows may omit the clone size; those that give it use once, few, many or a size class.

j_gene: TRBJ1-6; abundance: .; v_gene: TRBV7-9; CDR3aa: CASSFGQETNSPLHF
j_gene: TRBJ2-1; abundance: .; v_gene: TRBV7-2; CDR3aa: CASSLRWDNEQFF
j_gene: TRBJ1-2; abundance: .; v_gene: TRBV2; CDR3aa: CASTPGEVYGYTF
j_gene: TRBJ2-1; abundance: .; v_gene: TRBV25-1; CDR3aa: CASSGWGRNEQFF
j_gene: TRBJ1-2; abundance: .; v_gene: TRBV7-9; CDR3aa: CASSLALGAYGYTF
j_gene: TRBJ1-6; abundance: .; v_gene: TRBV2; CDR3aa: CASIPGGYNSPLHF
j_gene: TRBJ1-1; abundance: .; v_gene: TRBV6-6; CDR3aa: CASSHTWGLMNTEAFF
j_gene: TRBJ1-5; abundance: .; v_gene: TRBV7-2; CDR3aa: CASSAGLSNQPQHF
j_gene: TRBJ2-1; abundance: .; v_gene: TRBV6-5; CDR3aa: CASSYSVLNEQFF
j_gene: TRBJ2-5; abundance: .; v_gene: TRBV14; CDR3aa: CASSQDGLSSETQYF
j_gene: TRBJ2-5; abundance: .; v_gene: TRBV7-9; CDR3aa: CASVKKETSGGQETQYF
j_gene: TRBJ1-2; abundance: .; v_gene: TRBV2; CDR3aa: CASRGPGTHLTGYTF
j_gene: TRBJ2-1; abundance: .; v_gene: TRBV14; CDR3aa: CASSQVSAGLSNEQFF
j_gene: TRBJ1-1; abundance: .; v_gene: TRBV11-2; CDR3aa: CASSLDRGQLNTEAFF
j_gene: TRBJ2-7; abundance: .; v_gene: TRBV18; CDR3aa: CASSPRQTRSYEQYF
j_gene: TRBJ2-1; abundance: .; v_gene: TRBV19; CDR3aa: CASSIEGAPTGNEQFF
j_gene: TRBJ2-3; abundance: .; v_gene: TRBV27; CDR3aa: CASSSWGGRRSTDTQYF
j_gene: TRBJ1-2; abundance: .; v_gene: TRBV6-5; CDR3aa: CASSYRGQGFNGYTF
j_gene: TRBJ2-3; abundance: .; v_gene: TRBV10-1; CDR3aa: CASSPRAGIGTDTQYF
j_gene: TRBJ1-2; abundance: .; v_gene: TRBV5-1; CDR3aa: CASSSRTGGNGYTF
j_gene: TRBJ1-3; abundance: .; v_gene: TRBV7-9; CDR3aa: CASSLVGAKGNTIYF
j_gene: TRBJ1-1; abundance: .; v_gene: TRBV7-8; CDR3aa: CASSPGTETEAFF
j_gene: TRBJ1-1; abundance: .; v_gene: TRBV5-1; CDR3aa: CASSTLRETEAFF
j_gene: TRBJ2-1; abundance: .; v_gene: TRBV2; CDR3aa: CASRPGLEGEQFF
j_gene: TRBJ2-2; abundance: once; v_gene: TRBV13; CDR3aa: CASRRQGAPTGELFF
j_gene: TRBJ1-2; abundance: few; v_gene: TRBV30; CDR3aa: CAWSVQGWYGYTF
j_gene: TRBJ2-5; abundance: .; v_gene: TRBV29-1; CDR3aa: CSVRPQGGETQYF
j_gene: TRBJ1-5; abundance: .; v_gene: TRBV15; CDR3aa: CATSRMPTNQPQHF
j_gene: TRBJ2-3; abundance: .; v_gene: TRBV5-6; CDR3aa: CASSLAGGSTSTQYF
j_gene: TRBJ2-1; abundance: .; v_gene: TRBV5-1; CDR3aa: CASSLAGGQYNEQFF
j_gene: TRBJ1-2; abundance: few; v_gene: TRBV10-2; CDR3aa: CASAATGTSRGYGYTF
j_gene: TRBJ2-1; abundance: .; v_gene: TRBV19; CDR3aa: CASSIVAGGGEQFF
j_gene: TRBJ1-1; abundance: .; v_gene: TRBV9; CDR3aa: CASSVVAGKNTEAFF
j_gene: TRBJ2-4; abundance: .; v_gene: TRBV18; CDR3aa: CASSPTQGGAKNIQYF
j_gene: TRBJ1-2; abundance: .; v_gene: TRBV7-2; CDR3aa: CASSLVPLIGANYGYTF
j_gene: TRBJ1-5; abundance: .; v_gene: TRBV7-9; CDR3aa: CASSSGLTPKENQPQHF
j_gene: TRBJ1-6; abundance: few; v_gene: TRBV27; CDR3aa: CASNQVSGYSPLYF
j_gene: TRBJ2-5; abundance: .; v_gene: TRBV5-1; CDR3aa: CASSFSTGGGETQYF
j_gene: TRBJ2-6; abundance: .; v_gene: TRBV2; CDR3aa: CASRYLSGANVLTF
j_gene: TRBJ2-7; abundance: few; v_gene: TRBV10-3; CDR3aa: CAISDPTQATYEQYF
j_gene: TRBJ2-7; abundance: .; v_gene: TRBV6-5; CDR3aa: CASNKAGSSSYEQYF
j_gene: TRBJ1-5; abundance: few; v_gene: TRBV6-6; CDR3aa: CATQGPNQPQHF
j_gene: TRBJ1-2; abundance: .; v_gene: TRBV2; CDR3aa: CASRRQGGGYTF
j_gene: TRBJ1-1; abundance: few; v_gene: TRBV18; CDR3aa: CASSPLRGDTEAFF
j_gene: TRBJ2-3; abundance: few; v_gene: TRBV5-6; CDR3aa: CASSFSQPQDTQYF
j_gene: TRBJ1-2; abundance: .; v_gene: TRBV18; CDR3aa: CASSPPGPSYGYTF
j_gene: TRBJ1-6; abundance: .; v_gene: TRBV7-2; CDR3aa: CASSTDRARHNSPLHF
j_gene: TRBJ2-3; abundance: .; v_gene: TRBV7-2; CDR3aa: CASSFTSGGSDTQYF
j_gene: TRBJ2-1; abundance: .; v_gene: TRBV5-6; CDR3aa: CASSYKGAGVYNEQFF
j_gene: TRBJ2-7; abundance: .; v_gene: TRBV7-9; CDR3aa: CASSSYAGVREQYF
j_gene: TRBJ2-7; abundance: .; v_gene: TRBV6-1; CDR3aa: CASSEQGGLAGYPPYEQYF